Each of the 14 T cell receptor beta chains below was sequenced from the same sample in a study of blood T cell repertoires in COVID-19. Profiling relied on immunoSEQ multiplex PCR, and the TCRdb table lists in-frame clones only, not all of them. The sample gives 140,000 to 150,000 clones, approximately 90% of which show up once; roughly 4% is in the top ten. The sequenced sample was PBMCs or T cells enriched from blood (not recorded which). The receptor set was obtained from a man in his forties or fifties who had recovered from COVID-19.

The genes are TRBV18 and TRBJ2-7; 11 bases line up with TRBD2. The CDR3 contains 18 residues. Germline trimming cut 0 bases from V and 3 bases from J; bases unmatched to any gene: 10. The germline V gene encodes CDR1 KGHSH and CDR2 LQKENI. The CDR3 loop is CASSPPGLAVNSHYEQYF. In nucleotides, the CDR3 is TGTGCCAGCTCACCACCGGGACTAGCGGTAAACTCCCACTACGAGCAGTACTTC.

The genes are TRBV7-3 and TRBJ2-5, with 9 bases lining up with TRBD2. Germline CDR1 and CDR2: SGHTA and FQGTGA. This CDR3 contains 15 residues. V shed 3 bases, J shed 2 bases, and the junction held 4 bases outside the gene matches. The CDR3 loop is CASSFGLATQETQYF. The CDR3 DNA reads TGTGCCAGCAGCTTCGGACTAGCGACTCAAGAGACCCAGTACTTC.

The chain carries TRBV29-1 and TRBJ1-2; 7 bases align to TRBD1. Germline lookup yields CDR1 SQVTM and CDR2 ANQGSEA. The CDR3 runs 12 residues. V dropped 2 bases and J dropped 7; count of bases not matched to a gene: 4. The CDR3 DNA is TGCAGCGTTGAACGGGACAGCTCTGGCTACACCTTC. Residues: CSVERDSSGYTF.

This clone was seen a few times. V is TRBV11-2 and J is TRBJ1-1, with D unresolved. The V gene lost 0 bases and the J gene lost 11 bases, with 13 bases spanning the gap. This CDR3 comprises 13 residues. CDR1 and CDR2 from the germline V gene are SGHAT and FQNNGV. This CDR3 is CASSLDQHSMAFF. DNA of the CDR3: TGTGCCAGCAGCTTAGACCAACACAGCATGGCTTTCTTT.

The V and J genes are TRBV2 and TRBJ1-4; D call uncertain. Trimming took off 6 bases at V and 0 bases at J, with 8 bases between the two ends. The CDR3 has 14 amino acids. Germline V gives CDR1 SNHLY, CDR2 FYNNEI. The DNA for the CDR3 is TGTGCCAGCAGCCGTTTCTCAACTAATGAAAAACTGTTTTTT. It codes for CASSRFSTNEKLFF.

J is TRBJ2-3 and V is TRBV12-3 or TRBV12-4, with 7 bases lining up with TRBD2. J was trimmed by 5 bases and V by 6 bases; bases with no gene match: 5. CDR3 length: 13 residues. CDR3: CASRERGRDTQYF. In DNA, the CDR3 is TGTGCCAGCAGAGAGCGGGGCCGAGATACGCAGTATTTT.

This sequence joins TRBV28 and TRBJ1-4; 12 bases line up with TRBD1. The CDR3 sequence is 16 residues long. Germline V lookup: CDR1 MDHEN, CDR2 SYDVKM. After removal of 6 bases from V and 2 bases from J, the junction contained 4 bases not matched to a gene. CDR3 loop: CASSRDRGLTNEKLFF. In nucleotides, the CDR3 is TGTGCCAGCAGCCGGGACAGGGGGCTTACTAATGAAAAACTGTTTTTT.

The chain joins TRBV30 to TRBJ2-5, with D possibly TRBD2 on 5 matching bases. The V end was cut by 0 bases, the J end by 7 bases, with 12 bases between. CDR3 length: 13 residues. Per germline, CDR1 GTSNPN and CDR2 SVGIG (reference sequence). CDR3 residues: CAWSVQLVGTQYF. CDR3 coding DNA: TGTGCCTGGAGTGTACAACTAGTTGGGACCCAGTACTTC.

The gene calls are TRBV19 and TRBJ2-7, with a tentative D call TRBD1 (7 bases). The CDR3 is 13 amino acids. Trimming pared 10 bases from V and 3 bases from J, leaving 16 bases between. CDR1 is LNHDA and CDR2 is SQIVND in the germline V gene (reference sequence). CDR3 nucleotide sequence: TGTGCCACCAGGGGGGAGGCAAGCTACGAGCAGTACTTC. Residues: CATRGEASYEQYF.

This chain connects TRBV11-3 to TRBJ2-7; TRBD1 matches at 9 bases. The length of the CDR3 is 13 residues. Looked up from germline, CDR1 is SGHNT and CDR2 is YENEEA. Unmatched junction bases numbered 3, after V lost 4 bases and J lost 5 bases. The CDR3 region is CASSSDRGDEQYF. CDR3 bases: TGTGCCAGCAGCTCGGACAGGGGAGACGAGCAGTACTTC.

V is TRBV4-3 and J is TRBJ2-5, with 10 bases matching TRBD1. The V gene's germline CDR1 is LGHNA and CDR2 YSLEER. V lost 4 bases to trimming and J lost 5 bases; unmatched junction nucleotides: 4. The CDR3 covers 14 residues. The CDR3 region is CASSRDRGGETQYF. CDR3 nucleotide sequence: TGCGCCAGCAGCCGGGACAGGGGAGGGGAGACCCAGTACTTC.

The chain is built from TRBV27 and TRBJ1-6; D is possibly TRBD1 (5 bases). This CDR3 region has 19 residues. Trimming took 5 bases from V and 0 from J, leaving 20 bases between them. The germline CDR1 and CDR2 sequences are MNHEY and SMNVEV (reference sequence). The CDR3: CASSPPRGEGSSYNSPLHF. The CDR3, as DNA: TGTGCCAGCAGTCCTCCGCGGGGGGAGGGGAGCTCCTATAATTCACCCCTCCACTTT.

The CDR3 bases are TGTGCCAGCTCACCGACAGGGACCTATGGCTACACCTTC. Translated: CASSPTGTYGYTF. The chain is built from TRBV18 and TRBJ1-2; TRBD1 agrees at 7 bases. V was pared by 3 bases and J by 4 bases, with 2 bases of the junction left unmatched. Germline V gives CDR1 KGHSH, CDR2 LQKENI. The CDR3 has 13 residues. Filled out from reference TRBV18 and TRBJ1-2, the complete variable domain reads NAGVMQNPRHLVRRRGQEARLRCSPMKGHSHVYWYRQLPEEGLKFMVYLQKENIIDESGMPKERFSAEFPKEGPSILRIQQVVRGDSAAYFCASSPTGTYGYTFGSGTRLTVV.

A few counts support this clone. V is TRBV5-1 and J is TRBJ1-1, with TRBD1 matching over 8 bases. The CDR3 spans 15 residues. V shed 6 bases, J shed 3 bases, and the junction held 10 bases outside the gene matches. The V gene's germline CDR1 is SGHRS and CDR2 YFSETQ. The DNA of the CDR3 is TGCGCCAGCACCCTAGGGACAGGTCCATACACTGAAGCTTTCTTT. Its translation is CASTLGTGPYTEAFF. Combining the CDR3 with reference TRBV5-1 and TRBJ1-1 gives the whole variable domain KAGVTQTPRYLIKTRGQQVTLSCSPISGHRSVSWYQQTPGQGLQFLFEYFSETQRNKGNFPGRFSGRQFSNSRSEMNVSTLELGDSALYLCASTLGTGPYTEAFFGQGTRLTVV.